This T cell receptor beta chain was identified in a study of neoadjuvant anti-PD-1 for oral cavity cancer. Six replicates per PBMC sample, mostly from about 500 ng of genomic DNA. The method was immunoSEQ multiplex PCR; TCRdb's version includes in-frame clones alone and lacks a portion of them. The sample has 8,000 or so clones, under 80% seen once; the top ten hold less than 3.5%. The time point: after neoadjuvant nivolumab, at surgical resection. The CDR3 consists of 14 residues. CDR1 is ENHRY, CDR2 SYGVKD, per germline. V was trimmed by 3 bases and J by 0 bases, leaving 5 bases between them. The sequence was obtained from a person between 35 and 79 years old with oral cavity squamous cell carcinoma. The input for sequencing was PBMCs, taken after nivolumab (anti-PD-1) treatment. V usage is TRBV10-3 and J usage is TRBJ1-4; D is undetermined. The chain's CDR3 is CAISERPTNEKLFF. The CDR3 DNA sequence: TGTGCCATCAGTGAACGTCCAACTAATGAAAAACTGTTTTTT.